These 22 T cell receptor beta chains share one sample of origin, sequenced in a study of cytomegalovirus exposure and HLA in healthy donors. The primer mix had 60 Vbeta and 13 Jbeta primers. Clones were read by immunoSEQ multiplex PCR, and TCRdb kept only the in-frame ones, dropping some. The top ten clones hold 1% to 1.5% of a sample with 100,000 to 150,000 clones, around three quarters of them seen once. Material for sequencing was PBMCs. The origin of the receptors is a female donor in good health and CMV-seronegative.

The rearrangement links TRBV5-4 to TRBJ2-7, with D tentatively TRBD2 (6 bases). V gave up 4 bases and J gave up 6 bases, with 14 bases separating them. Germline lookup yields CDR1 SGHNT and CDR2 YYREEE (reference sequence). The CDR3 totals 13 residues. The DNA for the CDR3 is TGTGCCAGCAGCCCAAAATTGGGGGGCGAGCAGTACTTC. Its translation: CASSPKLGGEQYF. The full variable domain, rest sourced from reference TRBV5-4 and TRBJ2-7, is ETGVTQSPTHLIKTRGQQVTLRCSSQSGHNTVSWYQQALGQGPQFIFQYYREEENGRGNFPPRFSGLQFPNYSSELNVNALELDDSALYLCASSPKLGGEQYFGPGTRLTVT.

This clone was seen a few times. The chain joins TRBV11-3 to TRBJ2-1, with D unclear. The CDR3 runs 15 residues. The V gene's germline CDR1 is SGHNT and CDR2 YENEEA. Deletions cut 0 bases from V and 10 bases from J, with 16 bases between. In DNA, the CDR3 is TGTGCCAGCAGCTTAGACCCCGGTGGCTTCGGGGAGCAGTTCTTC. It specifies CASSLDPGGFGEQFF.

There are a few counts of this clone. The chain's CDR3 is CASSLVFGLMNTEAFF. The CDR3 coding sequence is TGCGCCAGCAGCTTGGTATTCGGACTGATGAACACTGAAGCTTTCTTT. V gene TRBV5-1 combines with J gene TRBJ1-1; no reliable D call. The CDR3 totals 16 residues. Per the germline V gene, CDR1 is SGHRS and CDR2 is YFSETQ. Between the trimmed V and J ends, which lost 0 bases and 0 bases, there was a span of 12 bases. The full variable domain, with the rest looked up from reference TRBV5-1 and TRBJ1-1, is KAGVTQTPRYLIKTRGQQVTLSCSPISGHRSVSWYQQTPGQGLQFLFEYFSETQRNKGNFPGRFSGRQFSNSRSEMNVSTLELGDSALYLCASSLVFGLMNTEAFFGQGTRLTVV.

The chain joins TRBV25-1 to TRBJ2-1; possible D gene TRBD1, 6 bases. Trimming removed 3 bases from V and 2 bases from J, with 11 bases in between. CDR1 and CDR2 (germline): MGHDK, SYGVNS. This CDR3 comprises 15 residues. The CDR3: CASSDPQGTYNEQFF. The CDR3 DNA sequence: TGTGCCAGCAGTGATCCGCAGGGGACCTACAATGAGCAGTTCTTC. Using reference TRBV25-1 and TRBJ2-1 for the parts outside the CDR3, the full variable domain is EADIYQTPRYLVIGTGKKITLECSQTMGHDKMYWYQQDPGMELHLIHYSYGVNSTEKGDLSSESTVSRIRTEHFPLTLESARPSHTSQYLCASSDPQGTYNEQFFGPGTRLTVL.

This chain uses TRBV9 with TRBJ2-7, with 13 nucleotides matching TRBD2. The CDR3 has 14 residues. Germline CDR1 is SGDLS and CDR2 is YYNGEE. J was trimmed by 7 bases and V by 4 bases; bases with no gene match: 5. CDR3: CASSTGLAGVEQYF. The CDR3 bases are TGTGCCAGCAGCACCGGACTAGCGGGAGTAGAGCAGTACTTC.

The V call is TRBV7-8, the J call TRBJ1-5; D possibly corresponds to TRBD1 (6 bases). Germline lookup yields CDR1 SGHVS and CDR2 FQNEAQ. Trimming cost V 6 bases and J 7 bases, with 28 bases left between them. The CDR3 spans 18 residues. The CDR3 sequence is CASSSIQVRQAGKQPQHF. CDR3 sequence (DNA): TGTGCCAGCAGTTCAATTCAGGTTCGACAGGCCGGGAAGCAGCCCCAGCATTTT.

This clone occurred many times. CDR3 in DNA: TGTGCCAGCTCACCACGAGGGGGCGAAAAACTGTTTTTT. Its translation: CASSPRGGEKLFF. The chain carries TRBV18 and TRBJ1-4; 7 nucleotides match TRBD1. The CDR3 runs 13 residues. V trimming: 1 base; J trimming: 8 bases; junction bases outside the gene matches: 1. Germline CDR1 and CDR2: KGHSH and LQKENI.

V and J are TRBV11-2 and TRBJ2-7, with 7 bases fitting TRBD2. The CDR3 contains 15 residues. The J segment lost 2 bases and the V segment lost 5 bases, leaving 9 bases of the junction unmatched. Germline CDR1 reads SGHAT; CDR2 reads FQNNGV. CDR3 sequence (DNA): TGTGCCAGCAGCCTAACGCGGGGGAACCCCTACGAGCAGTACTTC. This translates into CASSLTRGNPYEQYF.

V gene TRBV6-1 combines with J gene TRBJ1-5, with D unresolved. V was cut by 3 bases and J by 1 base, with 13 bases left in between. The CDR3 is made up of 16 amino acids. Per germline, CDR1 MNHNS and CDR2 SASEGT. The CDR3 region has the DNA TGTGCCAGCAGTGATTTGTCAACGCGGAGCAATCAGCCCCAGCATTTT. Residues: CASSDLSTRSNQPQHF.

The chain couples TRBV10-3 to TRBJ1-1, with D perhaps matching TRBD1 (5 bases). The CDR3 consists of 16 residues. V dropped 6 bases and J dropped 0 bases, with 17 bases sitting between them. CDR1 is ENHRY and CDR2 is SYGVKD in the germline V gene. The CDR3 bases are TGTGCCATCAGGGCGTACGACAGAGGAGTGAACACTGAAGCTTTCTTT. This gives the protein CAIRAYDRGVNTEAFF.

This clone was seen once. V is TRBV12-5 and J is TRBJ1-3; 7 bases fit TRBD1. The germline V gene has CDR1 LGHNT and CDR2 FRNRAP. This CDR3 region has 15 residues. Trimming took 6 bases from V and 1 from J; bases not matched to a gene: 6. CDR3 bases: TGTGCTAGTGGATTTTCGACAGGGTCTGGAAACACCATATATTTT. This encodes CASGFSTGSGNTIYF.

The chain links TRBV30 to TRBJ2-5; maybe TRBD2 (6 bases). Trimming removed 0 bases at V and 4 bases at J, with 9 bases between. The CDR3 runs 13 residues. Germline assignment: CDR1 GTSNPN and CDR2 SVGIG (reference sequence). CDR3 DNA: TGTGCCTGGAGTGTAATGGGGGGAGAGACCCAGTACTTC. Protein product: CAWSVMGGETQYF.

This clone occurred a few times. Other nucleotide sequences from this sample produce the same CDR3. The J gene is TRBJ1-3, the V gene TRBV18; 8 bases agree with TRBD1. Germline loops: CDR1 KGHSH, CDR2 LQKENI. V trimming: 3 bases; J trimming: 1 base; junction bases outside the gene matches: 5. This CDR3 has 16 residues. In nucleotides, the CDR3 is TGTGCCAGCTCACCGGACAGGGTGAGGTCTGGAAACACCATATATTTT. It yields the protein CASSPDRVRSGNTIYF.

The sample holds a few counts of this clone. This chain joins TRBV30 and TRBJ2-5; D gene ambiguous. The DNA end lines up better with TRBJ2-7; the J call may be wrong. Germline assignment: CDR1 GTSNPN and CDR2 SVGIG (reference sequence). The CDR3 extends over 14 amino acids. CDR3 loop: CAWRFDTYSYEQYF. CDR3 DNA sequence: TGTGCCTGGAGGTTTGACACATACTCCTACGAGCAGTACTTC.

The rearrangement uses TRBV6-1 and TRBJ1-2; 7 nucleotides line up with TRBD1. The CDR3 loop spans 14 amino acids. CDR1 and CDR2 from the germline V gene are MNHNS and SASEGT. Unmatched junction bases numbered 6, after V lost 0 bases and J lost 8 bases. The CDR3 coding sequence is TGTGCCAGCAGTGAAGCGCGGAGGGGACAGGGCTACACCTTC. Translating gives CASSEARRGQGYTF.

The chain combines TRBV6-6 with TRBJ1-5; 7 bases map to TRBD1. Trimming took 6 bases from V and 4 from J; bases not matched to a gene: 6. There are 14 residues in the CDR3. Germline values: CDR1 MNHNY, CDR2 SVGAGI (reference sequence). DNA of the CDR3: TGTGCCAGCAGGCGCGACAGGGAGAATCAGCCCCAGCATTTT. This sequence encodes CASRRDRENQPQHF.

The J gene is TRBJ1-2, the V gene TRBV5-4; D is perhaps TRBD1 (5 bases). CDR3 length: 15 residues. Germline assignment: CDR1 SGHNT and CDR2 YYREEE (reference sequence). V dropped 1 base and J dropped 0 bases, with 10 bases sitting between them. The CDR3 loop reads CASSLYVTANYGYTF. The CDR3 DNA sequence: TGTGCCAGCAGCTTGTATGTGACAGCTAACTATGGCTACACCTTC.

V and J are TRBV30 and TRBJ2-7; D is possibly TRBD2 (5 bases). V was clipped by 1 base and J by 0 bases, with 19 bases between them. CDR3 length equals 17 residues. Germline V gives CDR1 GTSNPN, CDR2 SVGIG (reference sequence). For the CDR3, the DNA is TGTGCCTGGAGTGCCCCACCGACTAACCCCAGCTCCTACGAGCAGTACTTC. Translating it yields CAWSAPPTNPSSYEQYF.

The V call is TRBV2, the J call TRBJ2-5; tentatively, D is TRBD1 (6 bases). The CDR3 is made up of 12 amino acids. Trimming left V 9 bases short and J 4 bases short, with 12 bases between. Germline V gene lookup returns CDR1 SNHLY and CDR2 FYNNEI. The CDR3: CASGQMVETQYF. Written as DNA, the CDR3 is TGTGCCAGTGGACAGATGGTAGAGACCCAGTACTTC.

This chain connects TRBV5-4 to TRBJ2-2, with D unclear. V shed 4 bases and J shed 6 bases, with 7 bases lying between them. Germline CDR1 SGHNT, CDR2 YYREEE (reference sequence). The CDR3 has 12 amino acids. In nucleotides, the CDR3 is TGTGCCAGCAGCCCAGACTCCGGGGAGCTGTTTTTT. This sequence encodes CASSPDSGELFF.

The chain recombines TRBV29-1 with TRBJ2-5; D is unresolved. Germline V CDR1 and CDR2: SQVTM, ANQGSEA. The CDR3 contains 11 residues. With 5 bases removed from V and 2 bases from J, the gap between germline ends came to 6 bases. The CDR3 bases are TGCAGCGTTCTAGTTCAAGAGACCCAGTACTTC. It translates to CSVLVQETQYF.

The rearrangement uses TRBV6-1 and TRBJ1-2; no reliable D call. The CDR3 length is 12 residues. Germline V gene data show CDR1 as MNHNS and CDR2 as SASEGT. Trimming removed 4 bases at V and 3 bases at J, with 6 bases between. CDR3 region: CASSGSDYGYTF. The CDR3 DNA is TGTGCCAGCAGTGGATCGGACTATGGCTACACCTTC.